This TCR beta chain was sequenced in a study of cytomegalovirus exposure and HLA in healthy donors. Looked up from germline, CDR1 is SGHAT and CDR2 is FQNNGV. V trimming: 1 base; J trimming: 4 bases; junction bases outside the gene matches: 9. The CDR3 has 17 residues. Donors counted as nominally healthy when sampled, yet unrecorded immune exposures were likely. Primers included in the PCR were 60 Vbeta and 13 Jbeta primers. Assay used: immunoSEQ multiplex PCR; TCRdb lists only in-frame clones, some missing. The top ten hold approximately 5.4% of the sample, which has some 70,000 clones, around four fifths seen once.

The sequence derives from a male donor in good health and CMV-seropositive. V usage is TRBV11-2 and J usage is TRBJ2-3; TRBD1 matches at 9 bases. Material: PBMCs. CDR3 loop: CASSLAAGTGLADTQYF. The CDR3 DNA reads TGTGCCAGCAGCTTAGCCGCGGGGACAGGGTTGGCAGATACGCAGTATTTT. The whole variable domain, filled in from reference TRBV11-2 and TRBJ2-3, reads EAGVAQSPRYKIIEKRQSVAFWCNPISGHATLYWYQQILGQGPKLLIQFQNNGVVDDSQLPKDRFSAERLKGVDSTLKIQPAKLEDSAVYLCASSLAAGTGLADTQYFGPGTRLTVL.